This TCR beta chain is drawn from a study of shared clonotypes between healthy human individuals. The junction had 15 bases not matched to a gene; V was cut back by 7 bases and J by 0 bases. This CDR3 has 19 amino acids. From germline, CDR1 is SNHLY and CDR2 FYNNEI. This clone was observed at least ten times. Libraries were prepared by immunoSEQ multiplex PCR; TCRdb keeps only in-frame clonotypes and omits some of them. The sample contains around 940,000 clones, roughly 72% of which appear only once. This sequence originates from a man aged 18 to 35 in good health. Sequenced: memory CD4+ T cells sorted from blood. The subset denotes: CD45RA-negative fraction. The chain recombines TRBV2 with TRBJ2-3, with TRBD2 matching over 11 bases. The CDR3 nucleotides are TGTGCCAGCAAATACCCACGACTAGCGGGGCGAACCAGCACAGATACGCAGTATTTT. This translates into CASKYPRLAGRTSTDTQYF.